This TCR beta chain appears in the sequencing data of a study of T-cell reconstitution after alpha-beta-depleted transplantation in children. This clonotype has at least ten counts. Construction of the TCRbeta library involved unique molecular identifiers. Using its own MiXCR run on the PCR reads, TCRdb lists one record per CDR3 protein. This sample has approximately 250,000 distinct CDR3 sequences, with around 9.7% found just once. The sequencing used PBMCs from the stem cell graft donor, collected from the stem cell graft. This TCR derives from a human donor who donated a stem cell graft to a child with SCID.

In nucleotides, the CDR3 is TGTGCCAGCAGCAAGGAGCGGGGGCCTTACAATGAGCAGTTCTTC. It encodes CASSKERGPYNEQFF. V and J are TRBV6-4 and TRBJ2-1; 8 positions agree with TRBD2. The germline V gene has CDR1 MRHNA and CDR2 SNTAGT. The CDR3 is 15 amino acids. J was trimmed by 4 bases and V by 6 bases; bases with no gene match: 8.